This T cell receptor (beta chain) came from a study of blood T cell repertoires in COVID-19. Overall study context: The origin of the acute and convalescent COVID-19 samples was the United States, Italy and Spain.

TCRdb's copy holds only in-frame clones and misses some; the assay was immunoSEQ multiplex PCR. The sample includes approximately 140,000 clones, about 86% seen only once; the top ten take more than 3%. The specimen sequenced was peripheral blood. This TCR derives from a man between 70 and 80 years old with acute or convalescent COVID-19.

This CDR3 reads CASSLASGGAYEQYF. As DNA, the CDR3 is TGTGCCAGCAGCTTAGCTAGCGGAGGGGCTTACGAGCAGTACTTC. The V gene is TRBV7-2, the J gene TRBJ2-7; maybe TRBD2 (6 bases). Trimming cost V 0 bases and J 4 bases, with 13 bases left between them. Germline loops: CDR1 SGHTA, CDR2 FQGNSA. This CDR3 comprises 15 residues.